The next 23 T cell receptor beta chains were all read from a single sample in a study of metastatic and nonmetastatic thyroid tumors. From the PCR reads, TCRdb re-called clones with MiXCR. The sample comprises 30,000 to 40,000 clones, roughly 33% of which are singletons, and around 15% rests with the top ten. Patients were all untreated before their thyroid surgery. Sequenced input: tumor tissue. The origin of the receptors is a female donor with papillary thyroid cancer or a benign thyroid nodule (not recorded which). Some clones in this sample may be carry-over from other donors' samples.

This clone was found a few times. The chain is built from TRBV5-1 and TRBJ2-3; D is perhaps TRBD2 (6 bases). Deletions cut 0 bases from V and 0 bases from J, with 11 bases between. There are 16 residues in the CDR3. The germline V gene has CDR1 SGHRS and CDR2 YFSETQ. The CDR3: CASSLEVSGSTDTQYF. The CDR3 DNA sequence: TGCGCCAGCAGCTTGGAGGTCAGCGGGAGCACAGATACGCAGTATTTT.

V gene TRBV20-1 combines with J gene TRBJ2-1; D is perhaps TRBD1 (6 bases). The V end was cut by 5 bases, the J end by 1 base, with 12 bases between. Germline CDR1 DFQATT, CDR2 SNEGSKA (reference sequence). The CDR3 is 14 residues long. The CDR3 sequence: CSARTAASYNEQFF. The CDR3 coding sequence is TGCAGTGCTCGGACAGCGGCTTCCTACAATGAGCAGTTCTTC.

The chain recombines TRBV28 with TRBJ1-2; 7 nucleotides align to TRBD1. J lost 2 bases, V lost 6 bases, and 3 bases had no gene match. Germline V gene sequence: CDR1 MDHEN, CDR2 SYDVKM. The CDR3 length is 13 residues. The CDR3 reads CASSPQGNYGYTF. The CDR3 bases are TGTGCCAGCAGCCCACAGGGGAACTATGGCTACACCTTC.

This clone was seen just once. CDR3 DNA: TGTGCCAGCAGCTTAGCCACTAGCGGGAGGGCCTTGCTCGAGCAGTACTTC. Its translation is CASSLATSGRALLEQYF. The J gene is TRBJ2-7, the V gene TRBV7-8; 13 bases line up with TRBD2. This CDR3 is 17 amino acids long. Germline CDR1 reads SGHVS; CDR2 reads FQNEAQ. Unmatched junction bases numbered 8, after V lost 0 bases and J lost 6 bases.

The chain has TRBV20-1 and TRBJ1-1, with unresolved D. V was clipped by 4 bases and J by 5 bases, with 11 bases between them. Per germline, CDR1 DFQATT and CDR2 SNEGSKA (reference sequence). This CDR3 comprises 12 residues. The CDR3 protein is CSANSVLTEAFF. The CDR3 DNA sequence: TGCAGTGCTAATTCAGTGTTAACTGAAGCTTTCTTT.

The chain has TRBV20-1 and TRBJ2-1; TRBD2 matches 15 bases. The CDR3 has 16 amino acids. With V trimmed by 2 bases and J by 4 bases, 3 bases remained unmatched. Germline assignment: CDR1 DFQATT and CDR2 SNEGSKA (reference sequence). In DNA form, the CDR3 reads TGCAGTGCTAGATGGACTAGCGGGAGGGGTTACAATGAGCAGTTCTTC. Encoded protein: CSARWTSGRGYNEQFF.

In its sample, this clone ranks as large. The V gene is TRBV27, the J gene TRBJ2-5; the match to TRBD2 covers 8 bases. Germline lookup yields CDR1 MNHEY and CDR2 SMNVEV (reference sequence). The trim removed 3 bases at V and 6 bases at J, leaving 12 bases unmatched. This CDR3 is built from 16 residues. In nucleotides, the CDR3 is TGTGCCAGCAGTTTTTTATCGACGGGAGGGCAAAAGACCCAGTACTTC. Its protein is CASSFLSTGGQKTQYF.

The rearrangement joins TRBV2 to TRBJ2-1; 9 positions match TRBD1. The CDR3 extends over 15 amino acids. Trimming at V came to 6 bases and at J to 7 bases, leaving 10 bases not matched to a gene. From germline, CDR1 is SNHLY and CDR2 FYNNEI. The chain's CDR3 is CASRVQGAGVNEQFF. The CDR3 bases are TGTGCCAGCAGAGTACAGGGGGCGGGGGTAAATGAGCAGTTCTTC.

V is TRBV6-1 and J is TRBJ1-5; D is undetermined. CDR3 length: 13 amino acids. Trimming took 8 bases from V and 3 from J, leaving 11 bases between them. From germline, CDR1 is MNHNS and CDR2 SASEGT. CDR3 DNA sequence: TGTGCCAGCCTGTCGACTATCAATCAGCCCCAGCATTTT. Its translation: CASLSTINQPQHF.

This sequence joins TRBV28 and TRBJ2-2; 8 bases map to TRBD1. CDR1 and CDR2 (germline): MDHEN, SYDVKM. J lost 3 bases, V lost 8 bases, and 11 bases had no gene match. This CDR3 spans 16 amino acids. CDR3 amino acids: CASRPGQGAYTGELFF. The CDR3 nucleotides are TGTGCCAGCCGGCCCGGGCAGGGGGCCTACACCGGGGAGCTGTTTTTT.

The CDR3 nucleotides are TGCGCCAGCAGCTTTAGCGGGGGTGGTAATGAGCAGTTCTTC. Its translation is CASSFSGGGNEQFF. V is TRBV5-1 and J is TRBJ2-1; 9 nucleotides line up with TRBD2. Unmatched junction bases numbered 4, after V lost 2 bases and J lost 7 bases. Per the germline V gene, CDR1 is SGHRS and CDR2 is YFSETQ. The CDR3 totals 14 residues.

This chain's CDR3 is CASRLAGDNEQFF. As DNA, the CDR3 is TGCGCCAGCAGACTAGCGGGAGACAATGAGCAGTTCTTC. J is TRBJ2-1 and V is TRBV10-2; 11 bases fit TRBD2. This CDR3 has 13 amino acids. Germline trimming cut 6 bases from V and 5 bases from J; bases unmatched to any gene: 0. Per germline, CDR1 WSHSY and CDR2 SAAADI.

The chain recombines TRBV20-1 with TRBJ1-1; D gene uncertain. Trimming left V 0 bases short and J 0 bases short, with 11 bases between. The CDR3 spans 15 residues. Germline V lookup: CDR1 DFQATT, CDR2 SNEGSKA (reference sequence). The CDR3 DNA reads as TGCAGTGCTAGAGAGGGCCGCTCCCTGAACACTGAAGCTTTCTTT. Translated: CSAREGRSLNTEAFF.

This clone has a count of ten or more. The J gene is TRBJ2-7, the V gene TRBV27, with 8 bases identical to TRBD2. The CDR3 length is 12 residues. In germline, CDR1 is MNHEY, CDR2 SMNVEV (reference sequence). The CDR3 DNA reads TGTGCATCACGGGGGGGATCCTACGAGCAGTACTTC. Translation: CASRGGSYEQYF.

The CDR3 region is CASWMGRVGELFF. The CDR3 DNA is TGTGCCTCGTGGATGGGTAGGGTCGGGGAGCTGTTTTTT. The rearrangement uses TRBV30 and TRBJ2-2; D unclear. The CDR3 is 13 residues long. Trimming pared 7 bases from V and 7 bases from J, leaving 16 bases between. Germline V gene lookup returns CDR1 GTSNPN and CDR2 SVGIG (reference sequence). Together with reference TRBV30 and TRBJ2-2, the CDR3 gives the full variable domain: SQTIHQWPATLVQPVGSPLSLECTVEGTSNPNLYWYRQAAGRGLQLLFYSVGIGQISSEVPQNLSASRPQDRQFILSSKKLLLSDSGFYLCASWMGRVGELFFGEGSRLTVL.

The rearrangement joins TRBV15 to TRBJ1-4; TRBD1 matches at 12 bases. The CDR3 contains 15 residues. The germline CDR1 and CDR2 sequences are LNHNV and YYDKDF (reference sequence). Unmatched junction bases numbered 3, after V lost 5 bases and J lost 5 bases. CDR3 sequence reads: CATSSGTGGNEKLFF. The DNA of the CDR3 is TGTGCCACCAGCTCCGGGACAGGGGGCAATGAAAAACTGTTTTTT.

Turning to this clone: Germline and junction disagree at one end, which may indicate a read error. The CDR3 sequence: CASSLSDSRNSPLHF. CDR3 DNA sequence: TGTGCCAGCAGCTTGTCAGACAGTAGGAATTCACCCCTTCACTTT. This chain links TRBV11-2 with TRBJ1-6; TRBD1 is a possible D gene (5 bases). The CDR3 has 15 amino acids. CDR1 and CDR2 (germline): SGHAT, FQNNGV.

The V gene is TRBV7-6, the J gene TRBJ2-7; TRBD1 agrees at 10 bases. The V gene end was trimmed by 5 bases and the J gene end by 2 bases; junction bases not matched to a gene: 3. CDR3 length equals 14 residues. Germline-derived CDR1 and CDR2 are SGHVS and FNYEAQ. CDR3 DNA: TGTGCCAGCAGCGAGACAGGGGGCACCTACGAGCAGTACTTC. Translated: CASSETGGTYEQYF. The whole variable domain, filled in from reference TRBV7-6 and TRBJ2-7, reads GAGVSQSPRYKVTKRGQDVALRCDPISGHVSLYWYRQALGQGPEFLTYFNYEAQQDKSGLPNDRFSAERPEGSISTLTIQRTEQRDSAMYRCASSETGGTYEQYFGPGTRLTVT.

The rearrangement links TRBV11-1 to TRBJ2-3; 9 bases match TRBD2. Germline loops: CDR1 SGHAT, CDR2 FQDESV (reference sequence). The CDR3 extends over 16 amino acids. J lost 5 bases, V lost 5 bases, and 11 bases had no gene match. The chain's CDR3 is CASSTAGGGAEDTQYF. DNA for the CDR3: TGTGCCAGCAGCACCGCGGGCGGGGGGGCCGAAGATACGCAGTATTTT. The full variable domain, with the rest looked up from reference TRBV11-1 and TRBJ2-3, is EAEVAQSPRYKITEKSQAVAFWCDPISGHATLYWYRQILGQGPELLVQFQDESVVDDSQLPKDRFSAERLKGVDSTLKIQPAELGDSAMYLCASSTAGGGAEDTQYFGPGTRLTVL.

This clone occurred a few times. The gene calls are TRBV6-4 and TRBJ1-2; a weak D match, TRBD1 (5 bases). This CDR3 has 15 residues. V was trimmed by 3 bases and J by 3 bases, leaving 14 bases between them. Per the germline V gene, CDR1 is MRHNA and CDR2 is SNTAGT. This chain's CDR3 is CASSEEWGADYGYTF. The CDR3 nucleotides read TGTGCCAGCAGTGAAGAATGGGGCGCCGACTATGGCTACACCTTC.

This clone was detected a few times. The gene calls are TRBV12-5 and TRBJ2-5, with TRBD2 matching over 13 bases. With V trimmed by 4 bases and J by 1 base, 15 bases remained unmatched. This CDR3 has 20 residues. CDR1 is LGHNT and CDR2 is FRNRAP in the germline V gene. The CDR3 reads CASGSHWTSGSRVPQETQYF. In DNA, the CDR3 is TGTGCTAGTGGTTCCCATTGGACTAGCGGGAGCCGGGTGCCCCAAGAGACCCAGTACTTC. The whole variable domain, filled in from reference TRBV12-5 and TRBJ2-5, reads DARVTQTPRHKVTEMGQEVTMRCQPILGHNTVFWYRQTMMQGLELLAYFRNRAPLDDSGMPKDRFSAEMPDATLATLKIQPSEPRDSAVYFCASGSHWTSGSRVPQETQYFGPGTRLLVL.

Concerning this clone itself: Other DNA sequences of this sample code for an identical CDR3. This chain links TRBV20-1 with TRBJ2-1; 11 bases map to TRBD1. This CDR3 contains 16 residues. Per germline, CDR1 DFQATT and CDR2 SNEGSKA (reference sequence). V dropped 3 bases and J dropped 5; count of bases not matched to a gene: 9. The CDR3 sequence is CSARGQGVSYNNEQFF. CDR3 coding DNA: TGCAGTGCTAGGGGACAGGGGGTCTCCTATAACAATGAGCAGTTCTTC.

The V and J genes are TRBV24-1 and TRBJ2-2; 7 nucleotides agree with TRBD2. Trimming cost V 0 bases and J 5 bases; bases outside gene matches: 8. The CDR3 runs to 17 residues. Germline V gene sequence: CDR1 KGHDR, CDR2 SFDVKD. CDR3 residues: CATSDLLAGVGTGELFF. The CDR3 bases are TGTGCCACCAGTGATTTGCTTGCGGGAGTGGGAACCGGGGAGCTGTTTTTT.